This entry features one T cell receptor (beta chain) sequence. This specimen belongs to a study of technical replicates of blood from a handful of donors. The CDR3 runs to 15 residues. The V gene end was trimmed by 0 bases and the J gene end by 5 bases; junction bases not matched to a gene: 4. The germline CDR1 and CDR2 sequences are MNHEY and SVGAGI. Data came from immunoSEQ multiplex PCR; TCRdb stores just in-frame clones and leaves some out. The table lists 85,000 to 100,000 clones, about 95% of them singletons. The sequenced sample consisted of T cells isolated from PBMCs. This sequence was found in a human donor in good health. This sequence joins TRBV6-5 and TRBJ2-1; 7 positions match TRBD2. CDR3 sequence reads: CASSYSTSVNNEQFF. The DNA of the CDR3 is TGTGCCAGCAGTTACTCTACTAGCGTCAACAATGAGCAGTTCTTC.